The 25 T cell receptor beta chains listed next were all sequenced from one sample in a study of metastatic and nonmetastatic thyroid tumors. TCRdb re-called the PCR reads via MiXCR. The sample contains approximately 20,000 clones, just over 14% of which appear only once. Prior to thyroid surgery, none of the patients had received any treatment. Sequencing input: tumor tissue. These receptor sequences come from a female donor with papillary thyroid cancer or a benign thyroid nodule (not recorded which). Some clones in this sample may be carry-over from other donors' samples.

This clone was detected many times. The rearrangement links TRBV20-1 to TRBJ2-7, with 7 nucleotides matching TRBD1. CDR1 and CDR2 from the germline V gene are DFQATT and SNEGSKA (reference sequence). The CDR3 runs to 14 residues. V gave up 6 bases and J gave up 1 base; unmatched junction bases: 9. Here the CDR3 reads CSAYDRVGSYEQYF. DNA for the CDR3: TGCAGTGCATACGACAGGGTAGGGTCCTACGAGCAGTACTTC.

This clone was seen repeatedly, ten times or more. The chain has TRBV7-2 and TRBJ2-5, with a weak D call TRBD2 (6 bases). Germline-derived CDR1 and CDR2 are SGHTA and FQGNSA. Trimming left V 5 bases short and J 2 bases short, with 9 bases between. The CDR3 is 13 residues long. CDR3 coding DNA: TGTGCCAGCAGCGGAGGGGTGCAAGAGACCCAGTACTTC. It specifies CASSGGVQETQYF.

The genes are TRBV6-1 and TRBJ1-6, with D hard to call. The CDR3 length is 16 residues. Germline lookup yields CDR1 MNHNS and CDR2 SASEGT. Trimming left V 4 bases short and J 0 bases short, with 10 bases between. The CDR3 region has the DNA TGTGCCAGCAGTGTGTTTCGAAGCTCCTATAATTCACCCCTCCACTTT. Translation gives CASSVFRSSYNSPLHF.

By share, this clone ranks as medium-sized. The CDR3 loop reads CASSITGGYEQYF. In DNA, the CDR3 is TGTGCCAGCTCCATCACAGGGGGCTACGAGCAGTACTTC. The gene calls are TRBV3-1 and TRBJ2-7; 8 bases match TRBD1. Trimming removed 8 bases from V and 3 bases from J; junction bases left unmatched: 6. Germline V CDR1 and CDR2: LGHDT, YNNKEL (reference sequence). The CDR3 has 13 amino acids.

This clone was picked up many times. The genes are TRBV11-3 and TRBJ2-3, with 7 nucleotides matching TRBD1. The V segment lost 4 bases and the J segment 6 bases; nucleotides outside the gene matches: 19. The CDR3 sequence is 18 residues long. In germline, CDR1 is SGHNT, CDR2 YENEEA. The CDR3 sequence: CASSSPGQKSKGYDTQYF. The CDR3 bases are TGTGCCAGCAGCTCCCCGGGACAGAAGAGTAAGGGGTACGATACGCAGTATTTT. The variable domain in full, with the rest retrieved from reference TRBV11-3 and TRBJ2-3, is EAGVVQSPRYKIIEKKQPVAFWCNPISGHNTLYWYLQNLGQGPELLIRYENEEAVDDSQLPKDRFSAERLKGVDSTLKIQPAELGDSAVYLCASSSPGQKSKGYDTQYFGPGTRLTVL.

This clone has a count of ten or more. This chain uses TRBV5-4 with TRBJ1-3; TRBD1 agrees at 9 bases. This CDR3 region has 16 residues. V shed 4 bases, J shed 2 bases, and the junction held 7 bases outside the gene matches. CDR1 and CDR2 from the germline V gene are SGHNT and YYREEE (reference sequence). The CDR3 here is CASSTGGSSTGNTIYF. The CDR3, as DNA: TGTGCCAGCAGCACAGGGGGCTCAAGTACTGGAAACACCATATATTTT.

The chain uses TRBV28 and TRBJ2-7; D may match TRBD1 or TRBD2 (5 bases each). Germline CDR1 is MDHEN and CDR2 is SYDVKM. CDR3 length: 12 residues. The V and J ends lost 5 bases and 10 bases respectively, with 15 bases between them. CDR3 region: CASSKGRLAQYF. Here the CDR3 DNA reads TGTGCCAGCAGTAAGGGACGTTTAGCACAGTACTTC. The full variable domain, its missing parts supplied by reference TRBV28 and TRBJ2-7, is DVKVTQSSRYLVKRTGEKVFLECVQDMDHENMFWYRQDPGLGLRLIYFSYDVKMKEKGDIPEGYSVSREKKERFSLILESASTNQTSMYLCASSKGRLAQYFGPGTRLTVT.

This clone appeared many times. The chain employs TRBV4-1 and TRBJ2-7; perhaps D is TRBD1 or TRBD2 (5 bases each). The CDR3 is 14 residues long. V was trimmed by 0 bases and J by 3 bases, leaving 9 bases between them. Per germline, CDR1 MGHRA and CDR2 YSYEKL. In DNA form, the CDR3 reads TGCGCCAGCAGCCAAGATTTTGGGGGCTACGAGCAGTACTTC. Residues: CASSQDFGGYEQYF.

This clone has a count of ten or more. The gene calls are TRBV7-6 and TRBJ2-1; TRBD2 agrees at 8 bases. Germline trimming cut 5 bases from V and 4 bases from J; bases unmatched to any gene: 7. The CDR3 consists of 15 residues. CDR1 and CDR2 (germline): SGHVS, FNYEAQ. CDR3 residues: CASSPGGGLYNEQFF. The CDR3 region has the DNA TGTGCCAGCAGCCCGGGGGGGGGCCTTTACAATGAGCAGTTCTTC.

This chain joins TRBV27 and TRBJ1-3; a weak D match, TRBD1 (6 bases). This CDR3 contains 14 residues. Trimming pared 5 bases from V and 1 base from J, leaving 9 bases between. Per germline, CDR1 MNHEY and CDR2 SMNVEV (reference sequence). CDR3 residues: CASSEGGSGNTIYF. Written as DNA, the CDR3 is TGTGCCAGCAGTGAGGGGGGTTCTGGAAACACCATATATTTT.

This clone appeared many times. Other DNA sequences of this sample code for an identical CDR3. The chain uses TRBV20-1 and TRBJ2-5; D tentatively reads TRBD1 or TRBD2 (7 bases each). The CDR3 length is 14 residues. Germline V gene data show CDR1 as DFQATT and CDR2 as SNEGSKA (reference sequence). The V and J ends lost 4 bases and 5 bases respectively, with 17 bases between them. The CDR3: CSATPSGRGETQYF. The CDR3 bases are TGCAGTGCTACCCCTAGCGGCAGGGGGGAGACCCAGTACTTC.

In this sample, this clone turned up many times. This CDR3 reads CSARGGLEVLGYTF. The CDR3 DNA follows: TGCAGTGCTAGAGGTGGTCTAGAGGTTTTAGGCTACACCTTC. This sequence joins TRBV20-1 and TRBJ1-2; no clear D. Germline V gives CDR1 DFQATT, CDR2 SNEGSKA (reference sequence). V lost 1 base and J lost 8, with 17 bases in between. This CDR3 is built from 14 residues.

By sample share, this clone is medium-sized. This rearrangement joins TRBV20-1 to TRBJ2-2, with 15 bases that match TRBD2. The trim removed 6 bases at V and 6 bases at J, leaving 2 bases unmatched. The germline V gene has CDR1 DFQATT and CDR2 SNEGSKA (reference sequence). This CDR3 region has 14 residues. In DNA, the CDR3 is TGCAGTGCATGGACTAGCGGGAGGGCCGGGGAGCTGTTTTTT. This sequence encodes CSAWTSGRAGELFF.

This clone was detected many times. The chain is built from TRBV7-9 and TRBJ1-4; D call uncertain. The CDR3 runs 14 residues. CDR1 SEHNR and CDR2 FQNEAQ come from the germline V gene (reference sequence). Deletions cut 1 base from V and 0 bases from J, with 3 bases between. The CDR3 DNA sequence: TGTGCCAGCAGCTTAGGAGCAACTAATGAAAAACTGTTTTTT. It codes for CASSLGATNEKLFF.

This clone was detected many times. The chain joins TRBV5-4 to TRBJ1-2, with 10 positions matching TRBD1. The CDR3 extends over 14 amino acids. The V gene's germline CDR1 is SGHNT and CDR2 YYREEE (reference sequence). V lost 5 bases to trimming and J lost 4 bases; unmatched junction nucleotides: 5. The CDR3 spells CASRYRDRGYGYTF. The CDR3 DNA is TGTGCCAGCAGATATAGGGACAGGGGCTATGGCTACACCTTC.

The chain combines TRBV20-1 with TRBJ2-7, with TRBD2 identical over 8 bases. The germline V gene has CDR1 DFQATT and CDR2 SNEGSKA (reference sequence). CDR3 size: 11 residues. The DNA of the CDR3 is TGCACTGAGCGGGAGACCTACGAGCAGTACTTC. Translation: CTERETYEQYF.

This clone was seen ten or more times. The rearrangement links TRBV28 to TRBJ1-1; tentatively, D is TRBD1 (6 bases). From germline, CDR1 is MDHEN and CDR2 SYDVKM. The CDR3 runs 14 residues. The V and J ends lost 3 bases and 0 bases respectively, with 8 bases between them. The CDR3 spells CASSLGTLNTEAFF. The CDR3 bases are TGTGCCAGCAGTTTGGGGACACTGAACACTGAAGCTTTCTTT.

This chain connects TRBV20-1 to TRBJ2-1, with D perhaps matching TRBD2 (6 bases). CDR3 length: 14 residues. Germline V gives CDR1 DFQATT, CDR2 SNEGSKA (reference sequence). V lost 3 bases, J lost 6 bases, and 15 bases lay in between. This chain's CDR3 is CSASTSWRGNEQFF. In nucleotides, the CDR3 is TGCAGTGCTAGCACTAGCTGGAGGGGCAATGAGCAGTTCTTC.

Comments on this clone: One end of the junction fails to match germline, which may point to a read error. This rearrangement joins TRBV12-3 or TRBV12-4 to TRBJ1-5; tentatively, D is TRBD1 (5 bases). The CDR3 runs 12 residues. CDR3 sequence reads: CARSLGEETQHF. The CDR3 nucleotides are TGTGCCAGAAGTTTGGGGGAGGAGACCCAGCATTTT.

This clone was seen ten or more times. The chain has TRBV28 and TRBJ2-7; 13 positions match TRBD2. Germline assignment: CDR1 MDHEN and CDR2 SYDVKM. Trimming cost V 6 bases and J 7 bases; bases outside gene matches: 15. The CDR3 runs 17 residues. CDR3 amino acids: CASSWGRTSGRAEEQYF. The CDR3 DNA reads as TGTGCCAGCAGCTGGGGCCGAACTAGCGGGAGGGCGGAAGAGCAGTACTTC.

This clone was recorded many times. The chain links TRBV28 to TRBJ1-2; unclear D gene. CDR3 length equals 14 residues. The V end lost 3 bases, the J end lost 4 bases, and 12 bases lay between the germline ends. The germline V gene encodes CDR1 MDHEN and CDR2 SYDVKM. This CDR3 reads CASSLTDVGYGYTF. The CDR3 DNA is TGTGCCAGCAGTTTGACGGATGTGGGCTATGGCTACACCTTC.

By proportion, this clone is medium-sized. This chain links TRBV12-3 or TRBV12-4 with TRBJ2-7; 8 nucleotides line up with TRBD1. This CDR3 comprises 14 residues. Trimming removed 3 bases from V and 3 bases from J; junction bases left unmatched: 4. The CDR3 region has the DNA TGTGCCAGCAGTTTCGGGGACAGGTTCTACGAGCAGTACTTC. Protein product: CASSFGDRFYEQYF.

This clone was seen many times. The chain uses TRBV30 and TRBJ2-7, with D possibly TRBD2 on 5 matching bases. The V and J ends lost 1 base and 4 bases respectively, with 23 bases between them. CDR3 length: 17 amino acids. In germline, CDR1 is GTSNPN, CDR2 SVGIG (reference sequence). CDR3 bases: TGTGCCTGGAGTGCCCCGGGATATAGCCAAAGAGGTTACGAGCAGTACTTC. Protein sequence: CAWSAPGYSQRGYEQYF.

This clone showed up just a few times. The chain recombines TRBV29-1 with TRBJ2-7, with 9 bases fitting TRBD1. CDR3 length equals 13 residues. Germline V CDR1 and CDR2: SQVTM, ANQGSEA. The J segment lost 2 bases and the V segment lost 6 bases, leaving 5 bases of the junction unmatched. In DNA, the CDR3 is TGCAGCGTACCGGGACAGGGAGCCTACGAGCAGTACTTC. Its translation is CSVPGQGAYEQYF.

To note about this clone: A much larger clone lies a single base off, so this may be a read error. The gene calls are TRBV28 and TRBJ1-6; D is possibly TRBD1 (6 bases). V shed 7 bases and J shed 9 bases, with 16 bases lying between them. This CDR3 contains 14 residues. Per germline, CDR1 MDHEN and CDR2 SYDVKM. This CDR3 is CASTRGHGGSPLHF. In DNA form, the CDR3 reads TGTGCCAGCACGCGGGGACATGGGGGTTCACCCCTCCACTTT.